There are many counts of the clone carrying this T cell receptor beta chain. The antigen is not known. The bulk TCR libraries were made with methods described before and with listed TCR primers. TCRdb itself ran the PCR reads through MiXCR, one entry per CDR3 protein. The sample has about 640,000 distinct CDR3 sequences, just under 20% seen once. This sample was taken from a study of molecular identifiers for immune sequencing clone quantification. Study background: In the replicates, RNA derived from roughly 20,000 or 100,000 naive CD8 cells was divided into five parts, and four were sequenced. The study, taken as a whole, reports: Underestimation of highly expanded clone sizes could arise where identical TCR molecules share a barcode. Beyond 20 RNA copies, clones held over 97% of effector molecules, compared with under 1% in naive cells.

The clonotype originates from a human donor in good health. Some libraries in this study had Jurkat cell RNA spiked in. The specimen sequenced was naive CD8+ T cells from blood, with Jurkat cell RNA spiked in. Noted subset: FACS-sorted CD8+CD4-CCR7+CD45RA+ naive T cells.

The CDR3: CASKHGATAYEQYF. The CDR3, as DNA: TGTGCCAGCAAGCACGGGGCCACCGCCTACGAGCAGTACTTC. The V gene is TRBV27, the J gene TRBJ2-7, with D perhaps matching TRBD1 or TRBD2 (5 bases each). The V end lost 7 bases, the J end lost 2 bases, and 15 bases lay between the germline ends. This CDR3 has 14 residues. The germline CDR1 and CDR2 sequences are MNHEY and SMNVEV (reference sequence).